The rows below give T cell receptor beta chains drawn from one sample of a study of control samples from healthy donors and cancer patients. Sequenced by immunoSEQ multiplex PCR; TCRdb stores in-frame clones only, minus some. The table records 100,000 to 150,000 clones, 92% of them present only once. Material for sequencing was blood. These receptors all come from a woman between 50 and 59 years old in good health. Each CDR3 is given without its conserved first and last residue. Expanded clones get a size class; other rows say once, few or many, or leave the size out.

clone size	V gene	J gene	CDR3 length	CDR3 protein
few	TRBV18	TRBJ2-7	14	ASSPPLHTSSYEQY
.	TRBV19	TRBJ2-1	10	ASSPEGYEQF
.	TRBV7-8	TRBJ1-2	12	ASSSRTGNYGYT
.	TRBV10-1	TRBJ2-1	10	ASSESSREQF
.	TRBV5-4	TRBJ2-2	13	ASSWARRDAGELF
.	TRBV5-1	TRBJ2-5	11	ASGLDPPETQY
.	TRBV27	TRBJ1-4	13	ASSLRGGGNEKLF
.	TRBV3-1/TRBV3-2	TRBJ2-1	14	ASSQETSGFYSEQF
.	TRBV7-9	TRBJ1-3	14	ASSLEGQAGGNTIY
.	TRBV15	TRBJ2-3	13	ATSSYRGRTDTQY
.	TRBV5-1	TRBJ1-1	14	ASSSTGGPMNTEAF
.	TRBV19	TRBJ2-2	14	ASSIVRTAHTGELF
.	TRBV14	TRBJ1-4	11	ASSRTVREKLF
.	TRBV3-1/TRBV3-2	TRBJ2-3	11	ASSRASSNTQY
.	TRBV19	TRBJ2-1	14	ASSASGSGGHNEQF
few	TRBV7-9	TRBJ1-2	13	ASSLAGQAFGSYT
.	TRBV5-1	TRBJ1-4	13	ASSIGTALNEKLF
.	TRBV24-1	TRBJ2-3	12	ATSDFGTSNTQY
.	TRBV30	TRBJ1-5	12	AWSEGISNQPQH
.	TRBV12-3/TRBV12-4	TRBJ2-2	9	ASRRTGELF
.	TRBV6-5	TRBJ2-5	10	ASSDRGETQY
.	TRBV28	TRBJ1-6	10	ASSLSGSPLH
.	TRBV5-1	TRBJ1-6	12	ASSSGTGASNLH